One T cell receptor (beta chain) is described in this entry. The antigen is unknown. Time point: patch test 2, 6 weeks after DPC sensitization. Treatment noted: therapeutic diphenylcyclopropenone sensitization with weekly scalp DPC. V was shortened by 6 bases and J by 0 bases, with 11 bases between the two germline ends. The CDR3 is 14 amino acids. CDR1 LGHNA and CDR2 YSLEER come from the germline V gene. TCRdb used MiXCR to reprocess the RACE reads, holding one entry per CDR3 protein. The sample includes some 45,000 distinct CDR3 sequences, more than 8.5% of them seen just once. This sample stems from a study of human T cells and chemical hapten exposure. Across the whole study: Patches with 0.01% DPC went on the upper back, and the tests were read at 6 days. TCR yield per sample varied, mainly due to pooled library volumes. General study findings and limits: Expanded TCRs formed significantly more large CDR3 similarity clusters than controls.

The sample was whole blood, taken in connection with sensitization to the hapten diphenylcyclopropenone (DPC). The gene calls are TRBV4-3 and TRBJ1-1; tentative D call: TRBD1 (5 bases). This receptor was taken from a woman aged 40 to 49 with alopecia areata. Some clones in this sample may be carry-over from other donors' samples. CDR3 in DNA: TGCGCCAGCAGTGCGACAGAACTGAACACTGAAGCTTTCTTT. As protein: CASSATELNTEAFF.